The 8 T cell receptor beta chains presented below share a single source sample, sequenced in a study of blood T cell repertoires in COVID-19. Here immunoSEQ multiplex PCR was the method, and the copy in TCRdb shows in-frame clones only, minus some. The sample records around 160,000 clones, 65% to 85% being singletons. The material sequenced was peripheral blood. The source of these receptors is a man aged 55-75 years with active or convalescent COVID-19.

The chain combines TRBV15 with TRBJ2-7, with D possibly being TRBD2 (6 bases). The V end lost 2 bases, the J end lost 3 bases, and 20 bases lay between the germline ends. The CDR3 extends over 17 amino acids. CDR1 and CDR2 from the germline V gene are LNHNV and YYDKDF (reference sequence). The CDR3 sequence: CATSRSVSGPGGYEQYF. The CDR3, as DNA: TGTGCCACCAGCAGAAGTGTTTCGGGCCCCGGGGGCTACGAGCAGTACTTC.

The chain recombines TRBV24-1 with TRBJ2-1, with 7 bases aligning to TRBD1. V was pared by 6 bases and J by 10 bases, with 8 bases of the junction left unmatched. The CDR3 has 13 residues. Germline-derived CDR1 and CDR2 are KGHDR and SFDVKD. CDR3 sequence: CATSPGQLEEQFF. The CDR3 nucleotides are TGTGCCACCAGTCCGGGACAGCTCGAAGAGCAGTTCTTC.

The chain carries TRBV16 and TRBJ2-3; D is unresolved. The CDR3 covers 13 residues. CDR1 is KGHSY, CDR2 FQNENV, per germline. Trimming left V 2 bases short and J 5 bases short, with 8 bases between. CDR3 DNA sequence: TGTGCCAGCAGCCAACAATCGCGAGATACGCAGTATTTT. The encoded protein is CASSQQSRDTQYF. Filled out from reference TRBV16 and TRBJ2-3, the complete variable domain reads GEEVAQTPKHLVRGEGQKAKLYCAPIKGHSYVFWYQQVLKNEFKFLISFQNENVFDETGMPKERFSAKCLPNSPCSLEIQATKLEDSAVYFCASSQQSRDTQYFGPGTRLTVL.

This rearrangement joins TRBV14 to TRBJ2-1; TRBD2 is a possible D gene (5 bases). In germline, CDR1 is SGHDN, CDR2 FVKESK. Trimming pared 4 bases from V and 0 bases from J, leaving 13 bases between. The CDR3 is 16 residues long. Here the CDR3 DNA reads TGTGCCAGCAGCCCTCTTGCGGGTGGCTCCTACAATGAGCAGTTCTTC. This gives the protein CASSPLAGGSYNEQFF.

Only a few counts were recorded for this clone. This CDR3 reads CAISGGQGITYNEQFF. The CDR3 coding sequence is TGTGCCATCAGTGGGGGACAGGGTATTACCTACAATGAGCAGTTCTTC. This chain connects TRBV10-3 to TRBJ2-1, with 9 positions matching TRBD1. This CDR3 region has 16 residues. V shed 4 bases and J 2 bases; nucleotides not matched to a gene: 6. Germline lookup yields CDR1 ENHRY and CDR2 SYGVKD.

The V gene is TRBV10-3, the J gene TRBJ1-1, with TRBD1 as a possible D gene (6 bases). Trimming cost V 5 bases and J 1 base, with 11 bases left between them. Per germline, CDR1 ENHRY and CDR2 SYGVKD. The CDR3 loop spans 14 amino acids. The CDR3 spells CAISKTGANTEAFF. The CDR3 DNA is TGTGCCATCAGTAAGACAGGCGCGAACACTGAAGCTTTCTTT.

This chain links TRBV5-1 with TRBJ2-7, with D maybe TRBD1 (7 bases). V gave up 4 bases and J gave up 3 bases, with 17 bases separating them. Germline CDR1 is SGHRS and CDR2 is YFSETQ. This CDR3 comprises 15 residues. The CDR3 bases are TGCGCCAGCAGCCGGGGGACAGCTGCTGGCTACGAGCAGTACTTC. Its protein product is CASSRGTAAGYEQYF.

This clone was counted between two and nine times. The chain joins TRBV3-1 (or the pseudogene TRBV3-2) to TRBJ2-5, with D maybe TRBD2 (6 bases). Germline-derived CDR1 and CDR2 are LGHDT and YNNKEL (reference sequence). The V end was cut by 4 bases, the J end by 2 bases, with 17 bases between. This CDR3 comprises 16 residues. The CDR3 coding sequence is TGTGCCAGCAGCCCCACTAGCCTGGCGGCACAAGAGACCCAGTACTTC. Translation gives CASSPTSLAAQETQYF.